This TCR beta chain was obtained from a study of beta chain features in type 1 diabetes. V was shortened by 4 bases and J by 2 bases, with 8 bases between the two germline ends. Looked up from germline, CDR1 is SGHTA and CDR2 is FQGNSA. The CDR3 spans 13 residues. Overall study findings and caveats: Moderate yet significant TCRB CDR3 shortening was seen in Type 1 diabetes patients in all four CD4+ subsets. Healthy donors had naive, central memory and Treg TCRB repertoires that appeared less similar than those seen among patients.

Every donor provided one heparinised blood draw, which averaged about 110 mL. TCRB transcripts that were expressed got sequenced, as all of the isolated RNA had been reverse transcribed. Sequenced naive, central memory and regulatory T cell samples produced an average of around 3.8 million reads. The repertoire was sequenced with immunoSEQ multiplex PCR; TCRdb's copy has only in-frame clones and lacks some. The sample carries about 150,000 clones, 7.5% to 10% recorded once. This clone turned up a few times. The antigen remains undetermined. Input material: central memory CD4+ T cells from blood. The source of this sequence is a woman aged 18-29 years in good health. V and J are TRBV7-2 and TRBJ2-5; perhaps TRBD1 as D (6 bases). The CDR3: CASSSDRQETQYF. DNA for the CDR3: TGTGCCAGCAGCTCGGACAGACAAGAGACCCAGTACTTC.